The T cell receptor beta chain described here comes from a study of shared clonotypes between healthy human individuals. Study-level points and caveats: Among a few donors, roughly 5% of naive CD4 clonotypes were found in common.

Assay: immunoSEQ multiplex PCR; the TCRdb copy retains only in-frame clones and omits some. This table has about 2 million clones, around 96% appearing once. A remark on this clone: The antigen is not known.

The V end was cut by 4 bases, the J end by 8 bases, with 15 bases between. CDR1 and CDR2 from the germline V gene are LNHDA and SQIVND (reference sequence). The CDR3 is 15 amino acids. Naive CD8 cells lacked CD45RO and underwent positive selection for CCR7, leaving out terminally differentiated effector memory CD45RA+ cells. Sequences were obtained from naive CD8+ T cells sorted from blood. This TCR derives from a man aged 18 to 29 in good health. The chain employs TRBV19 and TRBJ1-6; no clear D. The CDR3 nucleotides are TGTGCCAGTAGTAGTTTCGACGGCCTTTATTCACCCCTCCACTTT. This codes for CASSSFDGLYSPLHF.